Listed below are T cell receptor beta chains from one sample, sequenced in a study of cytomegalovirus exposure and HLA in healthy donors. Data came from immunoSEQ multiplex PCR; TCRdb stores just in-frame clones and leaves some out. The sample carries 150,000 to 200,000 clones, around 84% recorded once. The sequencing sample was made of PBMCs. The receptors shown here come from a man between 18 and 29 years old in good health and CMV-seropositive. CDR3s include the opening cysteine and the closing phenylalanine or tryptophan. D genes are given only for firm matches. Only some rows state a clone size, as once, few, many or a class for expanded clones.

d_call j_call clone_size v_call cdr3_length cdr3_nt cdr3_aa
. TRBJ1-4 . TRBV30 14 TGTGCCTGGAGTTATGGAACAGGGAATGAAAAACTGTTTTTT CAWSYGTGNEKLFF
. TRBJ2-7 . TRBV14 16 TGTGCCAGCAGCCCCTACGCTGGTGGGCTGCGCTACGAGCAGTACTTC CASSPYAGGLRYEQYF
TRBD1 TRBJ1-5 . TRBV7-2 14 TGTGCCAGCAGCTTAGGTCAGGGGGATCGGCCCCAGCATTTT CASSLGQGDRPQHF
TRBD2 TRBJ2-3 . TRBV4-1 17 TGCGCCAGCAGCTTCTACGATCTTGGGGGGGGAATAGATACGCAGTATTTT CASSFYDLGGGIDTQYF
TRBD1 TRBJ1-4 . TRBV4-2 17 TGTGCCAGCAGCCAAGACGGGCAAGGGACAGGGGGACAAAAACTGTTTTTT CASSQDGQGTGGQKLFF
. TRBJ1-4 . TRBV28 15 TGTGCCAGCAGTAGGACAAGGCCTTTAGGGGAAAAACTGTTTTTT CASSRTRPLGEKLFF
TRBD2 TRBJ2-3 once TRBV11-3 15 TGTGCCAGCAGCTCGGGACTAGGGAGGGCAGATACGCAGTATTTT CASSSGLGRADTQYF
TRBD1 TRBJ2-7 . TRBV28 15 TGTGCCAGCAGCTCAGGGACAGCGAGCTCCTACGAGCAGTACTTC CASSSGTASSYEQYF
TRBD2 TRBJ2-5 . TRBV5-1 15 TGCGCCAGCAGCTTCGGTAGCGGGAGAGGAGAGACCCAGTACTTC CASSFGSGRGETQYF
. TRBJ2-3 . TRBV2 14 TGTGCCAGCAGTGCTCGGACAGGCACAGATACGCAGTATTTT CASSARTGTDTQYF
TRBD1 TRBJ2-7 . TRBV2 14 TGTGCCAGCAGTGAGGGACAGGGGTTCGACGAGCAGTACTTC CASSEGQGFDEQYF
. TRBJ1-5 . TRBV28 15 TGTGCCAGTCAACTGGGGGCAATAGGCAATCAGCCCCAGCATTTT CASQLGAIGNQPQHF
. TRBJ2-1 . TRBV5-4 12 TGTGCCAGCAGCGTGACTGACAATGAGCAGTTCTTC CASSVTDNEQFF
TRBD2 TRBJ2-1 . TRBV20-1 11 TGCAGTGCTAGACCTAGCGGAGAGCAGTTCTTC CSARPSGEQFF
TRBD1 TRBJ1-2 . TRBV28 15 TGTGCCAGCAGTTGGGGACAGTTACCAACAAATGGCTACACCTTC CASSWGQLPTNGYTF
. TRBJ1-1 once TRBV6-1 12 TGTGCCAGCAGTGAGGGCAACACTGAAGCTTTCTTT CASSEGNTEAFF
TRBD2 TRBJ2-2 few TRBV19 16 TGTGCCAGTAGTCGGACTAGCGGGGGGTACACCGGGGAGCTGTTTTTT CASSRTSGGYTGELFF
. TRBJ2-2 . TRBV9 17 TGTGCCAGCAGCGTAGCGATTGGTCTAGCGAACACCGGGGAGCTGTTTTTT CASSVAIGLANTGELFF
TRBD1 TRBJ2-3 . TRBV27 15 TGTGCCAGCAGTTTTGGGACAGGGGGCACAGATACGCAGTATTTT CASSFGTGGTDTQYF
TRBD2 TRBJ2-7 . TRBV7-2 15 TGTGCCAGCAGCCTGACTAGCGGGAGCGCCTACGAGCAGTACTTC CASSLTSGSAYEQYF
TRBD2 TRBJ2-3 . TRBV10-3 16 TGTGCCATCAGTGGACTAGCGGGAGGGCTCACAGATACGCAGTATTTT CAISGLAGGLTDTQYF
. TRBJ1-2 . TRBV7-8 15 TGTGCCAGCAGCTCCCAAGGGGGTCAGATCTATGGCTACACCTTC CASSSQGGQIYGYTF
TRBD1 TRBJ1-2 . TRBV11-2 15 TGTGCCAGCAGCTCAACTAGGACAGGGGGCGGGGGCTACACCTTC CASSSTRTGGGGYTF
. TRBJ1-5 . TRBV7-8 15 TGTGCCAGCAGCTTAGGGCGGTTTAGCAATCAGCCCCAGCATTTT CASSLGRFSNQPQHF
TRBD2 TRBJ2-5 . TRBV7-8 16 TGTGCCAGCAGCTTAGGGGTAGCGGGAACGCTGGAGACCCAGTACTTC CASSLGVAGTLETQYF
. TRBJ2-5 . TRBV18 14 TGTGCCAGCTCACCACGGCCCCCATTGGAGACCCAGTACTTC CASSPRPPLETQYF
TRBD1 TRBJ2-5 . TRBV6-5 14 TGTGCCAGCAGCTCCCAACAGGGGACGGAGACCCAGTACTTC CASSSQQGTETQYF
. TRBJ2-2 . TRBV27 16 TGTGCCAGCAGTTTGGCGGTAGGATGGAACACCGGGGAGCTGTTTTTT CASSLAVGWNTGELFF
. TRBJ1-3 . TRBV2 14 TGTGCCAGCAGTACTAGAGGGTCAGGAAACACCATATATTTT CASSTRGSGNTIYF
. TRBJ2-2 few TRBV28 12 TGTGCCAGCAGCAGTCGAGGCGGGGAGCTGTTTTTT CASSSRGGELFF
TRBD2 TRBJ2-6 . TRBV4-1 18 TGCGCCAGCAGCCAAGGGGGGGGTAGGGGACTGAGGGCCAACGTCCTGACTTTC CASSQGGGRGLRANVLTF
. TRBJ2-7 once TRBV30 14 TGTGCCTGGAGTGCTGGGAGCGGGTTGAACGAGCAGTACTTC CAWSAGSGLNEQYF
. TRBJ1-5 few TRBV6-4 13 TGTGCCAGCAGTGAGAGTAGCAATCAGCCCCAGCATTTT CASSESSNQPQHF
. TRBJ2-7 . TRBV28 14 TGTGCCAGCAACCCGACGGGGAGCTCCTACGAGCAGTACTTC CASNPTGSSYEQYF
. TRBJ2-1 . TRBV11-2 14 TGTGCCAGCAGCTCGGGACTTATGTACAATGAGCAGTTCTTC CASSSGLMYNEQFF
TRBD2 TRBJ2-4 once TRBV28 18 TGTGCCAGAGGCCCCGTGAAGTCGGGGGGGCCGCTTGGAAACATTCAGTACTTC CARGPVKSGGPLGNIQYF
TRBD2 TRBJ2-1 few TRBV7-9 15 TGTGCCAGCAGCTTATCAGCGGGAGTGAACAATGAGCAGTTCTTC CASSLSAGVNNEQFF
. TRBJ1-2 few TRBV30 11 TGTGCCTGGAGCGGCGGTTATGGCTACACCTTC CAWSGGYGYTF
. TRBJ1-1 . TRBV9 15 TGTGCCAGCAGCCTGGAGGCGGGAGGGAACACTGAAGCTTTCTTT CASSLEAGGNTEAFF
TRBD2 TRBJ2-1 once TRBV29-1 18 TGCAGCGTTAACGGACTAGCGGGGGAATACTTCTCCTACAATGAGCAGTTCTTC CSVNGLAGEYFSYNEQFF
. TRBJ1-1 . TRBV5-8 14 TGTGCCAGCAGCCAGAGGAGGGGTGGAACTGAAGCTTTCTTT CASSQRRGGTEAFF
TRBD2 TRBJ2-1 once TRBV7-8 15 TGTGCCAGCAGCTTAAACGGGAGGACCTACAATGAGCAGTTCTTC CASSLNGRTYNEQFF
. TRBJ1-1 once TRBV5-1 15 TGCGCCAGCAGCTTGTCCGGGACACGAGACACTGAAGCTTTCTTT CASSLSGTRDTEAFF
TRBD1 TRBJ2-2 . TRBV9 16 TGTGCCAGCAGCGTAGGGCACAGGGGGCGAACCGGGGAGCTGTTTTTT CASSVGHRGRTGELFF
. TRBJ2-3 . TRBV5-1 15 TGCGCCAGCAGCGACCCGGGGGTAGGGGCAGATACGCAGTATTTT CASSDPGVGADTQYF
TRBD1 TRBJ1-5 . TRBV7-2 15 TGTGCCAGCAGCTTAGCTACAGGGGGTTTACAGCCCCAGCATTTT CASSLATGGLQPQHF
. TRBJ2-7 . TRBV10-1 14 TGCGCCAGCAGTGATTACAGGGAATCCTACGAGCAGTACTTC CASSDYRESYEQYF
TRBD1 TRBJ2-7 . TRBV10-1 14 TGCGCCAGCAGTCAGCCGGACAGGGCCTACGAGCAGTACTTC CASSQPDRAYEQYF
. TRBJ2-7 . TRBV6-4 13 TGTGCCATCAACAGGGAGATCAACTACGAGCAGTACTTC CAINREINYEQYF
TRBD2 TRBJ2-7 . TRBV7-9 17 TGTGCCAGCAGCCCCCAGGTCGCCAGCGGGAGTCCCTACGAGCAGTACTTC CASSPQVASGSPYEQYF
. TRBJ1-4 . TRBV6-5 15 TGTGCCAGCAGTTACTCGGGGCCTATAAATGAAAAACTGTTTTTT CASSYSGPINEKLFF
. TRBJ1-3 . TRBV5-1 14 TGCGCCAGCAGCTTGGACACTAGTGGAAACACCATATATTTT CASSLDTSGNTIYF
. TRBJ2-2 . TRBV6-1 12 TGTGCCAGCAGTGAAAGCTCCGGGGAGCTGTTTTTT CASSESSGELFF
TRBD1 TRBJ2-7 . TRBV27 14 TGTGCCAGCAGTTCGACAGGGTTAGGCTACGAGCAGTACTTT CASSSTGLGYEQYF
TRBD1 TRBJ2-7 . TRBV18 14 TGTGCCAGCTCACCCGGGACAGCGTCCTACGAGCAGTACTTC CASSPGTASYEQYF
. TRBJ2-7 . TRBV13 13 TGTGCCAGCAGCTTTGGCTCCACCTACGAGCAGTACTTC CASSFGSTYEQYF
. TRBJ1-2 many TRBV5-3 16 TGTGCCAGAAGGCTCTCTCGGGTATTTTCTAACTATGGCTACACCTTC CARRLSRVFSNYGYTF
TRBD2 TRBJ2-7 . TRBV27 15 TGTGCCAGCAGTTCCTCCGGCGCGGGGGGCTACGAGCAGTACTTC CASSSSGAGGYEQYF